This entry features one T cell receptor beta chain sequence. These data belong to a study of T-cell reconstitution after alpha-beta-depleted transplantation in children. As it was prepared, the TCRbeta library received unique molecular identifiers. From the PCR reads, TCRdb called clonotypes with MiXCR, one entry per CDR3 protein. The table has roughly 610,000 distinct CDR3 sequences, more than 9% seen once; the top ten hold 4% to 5%. The sample consisted of PBMCs from the stem cell graft donor, taken from the stem cell graft. This receptor was taken from a human donor who donated a stem cell graft to a child with acute myeloid leukemia.

The CDR3 nucleotides are TGTGCCACCAGCAGAGTGGGACTAGCGGGACACAATGAGCAGTTCTTC. It translates to CATSRVGLAGHNEQFF. The V call is TRBV15, the J call TRBJ2-1; 13 bases map to TRBD2. CDR1 is LNHNV, CDR2 YYDKDF, per germline (reference sequence). This CDR3 has 16 residues. The J segment lost 5 bases and the V segment lost 1 base, leaving 2 bases of the junction unmatched.